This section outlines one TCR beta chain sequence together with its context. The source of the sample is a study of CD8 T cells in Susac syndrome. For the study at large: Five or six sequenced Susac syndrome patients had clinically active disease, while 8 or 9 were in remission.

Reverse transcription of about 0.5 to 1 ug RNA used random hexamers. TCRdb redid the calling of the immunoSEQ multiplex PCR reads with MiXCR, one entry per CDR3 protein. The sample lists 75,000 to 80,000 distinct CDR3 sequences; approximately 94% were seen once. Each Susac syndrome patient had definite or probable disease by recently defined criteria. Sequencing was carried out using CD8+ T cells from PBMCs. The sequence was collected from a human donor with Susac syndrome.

The CDR3 loop is CAWSGSNTGELFF. CDR3 DNA: TGTGCCTGGTCGGGTTCGAACACCGGGGAGCTGTTTTTT. V and J are TRBV30 and TRBJ2-2; D gene ambiguous. This CDR3 region has 13 residues. Germline V gene data show CDR1 as GTSNPN and CDR2 as SVGIG (reference sequence). Trimming removed 5 bases from V and 0 bases from J, with 7 bases in between.